The present entry profiles one T cell receptor (beta chain) with its context. Antigen specificity is unknown. CDR3 length: 12 residues. Germline V gene sequence: CDR1 MNHEY, CDR2 SMNVEV (reference sequence). The ends were cut back, 8 bases at V and 7 bases at J, with 15 bases in the middle. The data are from a study of cytotoxic CD8 clonotypes in ibrutinib-treated CLL. Study-wide context: Complete response was seen in 2 patients and partial in some 24; approximately 12 progressed and around 14 stayed remitted after a median roughly 65 months.

With sequencing, the targeted depth ranged from 1 in 200,000 to 1 in 1 million T cells. Clones were sequenced by immunoSEQ multiplex PCR, and TCRdb holds only the in-frame ones, with some missing. The data hold around 310,000 clones, with roughly 80% observed a single time. General study findings and limits: Sustained-remission patients were sampled at one set of times and progressing patients at different ones. Public clonotypes (which were uncommon) either contracted or remained stable on treatment.

The sample consisted of PBMCs, taken before ibrutinib treatment. This clonotype was sampled from a human donor with chronic lymphocytic leukemia. The rearrangement joins TRBV27 to TRBJ2-7; D uncertain. DNA of the CDR3: TGTGCCAGCTCAAGACCCGGGTGGGAGCAGTACTTC. Encoded protein: CASSRPGWEQYF.